This T cell receptor (beta chain) came from a study of T cell repertoires and leukemia-associated antigens (dated by TCRdb to between 2018 and 2021). Background for the entire study: Each sample yielded about 5.1 to 7 million read pairs and roughly 3 to 5.0 million effective reads, 15 million to 20 million effective reads overall. The study aimed to identify which antigen a TCR Vbeta21 clone previously found in CML patients recognizes, using in vitro peptide stimulation of healthy T cells.

TRIzol reagent was used to extract total RNA from the cultured T cells. 5' rapid amplification of cDNA ends (5'RACE) was used to amplify TCRbeta libraries from RNA. Before sequencing, library concentration and integrity were assessed using Qubit, an Agilent instrument, and quantitative PCR. A commercial service provider sequenced the qualified libraries on Illumina HiSeq or MiSeq. The paper's data handling went like this. TCR sequences in each sample were identified with MiXCR version 1.8.2. Qualified clones required a CDR3 longer than four amino acids, an in-frame nucleotide length, and no stop codon. An effective read was defined as a read containing the complete CDR3 structure. Validation of expanded clones was performed by RT-PCR with 24 Vbeta primers, GeneScan spectratyping, and Sanger sequencing. The public reads were quality trimmed at Q25 with fastp and then assembled into clones with MiXCR by TCRdb, keeping productive beta chains. Each CDR3 protein gets just one entry, which takes the most common genes and DNA from the rows behind it. These V and J calls originate from TCRdb's pipeline instead of the authors' own analysis. The sample table records approximately 10,000 distinct CDR3 sequences; about 40% of these occur just once. The ten top clones hold around 61% of the sample.

Overall study results and their limits: No significant differences among the four groups were observed in the numbers of Vbeta genes (about 60), Jbeta genes (14), VDJ rearrangements, or unique CDR3s. The antigen specificity and function of the expanded clones were not directly tested and needed further investigation.

As a first step, the CD3+ T cells were left to rest overnight in RPMI 1640 lacking fetal bovine serum, at 2.5 million cells/mL. MACS immunomagnetic beads were used according to the manufacturer's instructions to isolate CD3+ T cells from PBMCs. This clonotype appeared once. The clone's antigen remains unknown. The junction differs from germline at one of its ends, possibly a read error. The CDR3 starts with the cysteine, ends with the phenylalanine, and has 18 residues. Of all the DNA, just the CDR3 is kept, 54 bases in frame from base 1. CDR1 and CDR2 are read off the germline V gene as SGHTA and FQGTGA.

The sample taken for sequencing was CD3+ T cells sorted from blood and cultured. The sequence joins TRBV7-3 to TRBJ1-6; there is no confident call for the D gene. The sequence derives from a female donor in good health. The sequenced DNA: TGTGCGAGCAGCAGAGGGATAGACGCCGGGTCCTATAATTCACCCCTCCACTTT. It codes for CASSRGIDAGSYNSPLHF.